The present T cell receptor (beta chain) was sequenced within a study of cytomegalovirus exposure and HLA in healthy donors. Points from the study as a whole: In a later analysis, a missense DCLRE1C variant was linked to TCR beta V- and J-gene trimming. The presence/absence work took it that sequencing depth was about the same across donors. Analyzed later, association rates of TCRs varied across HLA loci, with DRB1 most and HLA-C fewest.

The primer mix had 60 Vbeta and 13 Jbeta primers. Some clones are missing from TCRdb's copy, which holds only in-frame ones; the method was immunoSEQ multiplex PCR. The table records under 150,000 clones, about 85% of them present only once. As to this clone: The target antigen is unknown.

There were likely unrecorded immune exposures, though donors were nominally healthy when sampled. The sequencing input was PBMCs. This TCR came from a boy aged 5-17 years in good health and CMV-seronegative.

CDR3 sequence reads: CASSLGTGKNYGYTF. The CDR3 DNA follows: TGTGCCAGCAGCTTGGGGACAGGGAAGAACTATGGCTACACCTTC. This sequence joins TRBV5-4 and TRBJ1-2; 8 nucleotides match TRBD1. The CDR3 length is 15 residues. The V gene end was trimmed by 0 bases and the J gene end by 2 bases; junction bases not matched to a gene: 3. The germline V gene has CDR1 SGHNT and CDR2 YYREEE (reference sequence).